One sample yielded the 8 T cell receptor beta chains listed below, sequenced in a study of T cells of healthy individuals. Each CDR3 protein gets one entry after TCRdb re-called the 5' RACE reads with MiXCR. The sample lists fewer than 90,000 distinct CDR3 sequences, approximately 5.4% occurring once. The receptors come from a female donor in good health.

This clonotype occurred a few times. The genes are TRBV6-1 and TRBJ1-1, with TRBD1 matching over 9 bases. The V segment lost 1 base and the J segment 5 bases; nucleotides outside the gene matches: 2. The germline CDR1 and CDR2 sequences are MNHNS and SASEGT. The CDR3 has 14 amino acids. The CDR3 sequence is CASSEDRGPTEAFF. In DNA form, the CDR3 reads TGTGCCAGCAGTGAAGACAGGGGGCCGACTGAAGCTTTCTTT.

This clonotype was counted many times. The CDR3 DNA follows: TGCGCCAGCAGCTCCGCCGCGGCAACTAATGAAAAACTGTTTTTT. Translation gives CASSSAAATNEKLFF. The chain links TRBV5-1 to TRBJ1-4; no reliable D call. Germline CDR1 and CDR2: SGHRS and YFSETQ. There are 15 residues in the CDR3. V dropped 3 bases and J dropped 0 bases, with 9 bases sitting between them. Based on the CDR3 plus reference TRBV5-1 and TRBJ1-4, the full variable domain is KAGVTQTPRYLIKTRGQQVTLSCSPISGHRSVSWYQQTPGQGLQFLFEYFSETQRNKGNFPGRFSGRQFSNSRSEMNVSTLELGDSALYLCASSSAAATNEKLFFGSGTQLSVL.

By share, this clonotype ranks as medium-sized. The J gene is TRBJ1-4, the V gene TRBV2; possible D gene TRBD1, 5 bases. The germline V and J ends were trimmed by 5 bases and 7 bases, with 20 bases remaining between them. Germline V gene sequence: CDR1 SNHLY, CDR2 FYNNEI. CDR3 length: 16 amino acids. The CDR3 DNA reads as TGTGCCAGCAGTTCAACCCTCAGGAGGCAGGGTGAAAAACTGTTTTTT. As protein: CASSSTLRRQGEKLFF. The variable domain in full, completed from reference TRBV2 and TRBJ1-4, reads EPEVTQTPSHQVTQMGQEVILRCVPISNHLYFYWYRQILGQKVEFLVSFYNNEISEKSEIFDDQFSVERPDGSNFTLKIRSTKLEDSAMYFCASSSTLRRQGEKLFFGSGTQLSVL.

This clonotype was counted only a few times. The chain carries TRBV5-4 and TRBJ2-7; 7 bases are shared with TRBD1. The CDR3 runs to 15 residues. Germline CDR1 SGHNT, CDR2 YYREEE (reference sequence). V lost 4 bases and J lost 0; bases outside the gene matches: 7. In DNA form, the CDR3 reads TGTGCCAGCAGCATCCGGGACAGACCCTCCTACGAGCAGTACTTC. This translates into CASSIRDRPSYEQYF.

This clonotype showed up many times. The chain joins TRBV4-1 to TRBJ2-2; D uncertain. V lost 3 bases and J 5 bases, leaving 10 bases between the germline ends. The CDR3 runs to 14 residues. Germline V lookup: CDR1 MGHRA, CDR2 YSYEKL. This CDR3 reads CASSHRVTTGELFF. In DNA, the CDR3 is TGCGCCAGCAGCCACCGAGTCACAACCGGGGAGCTGTTTTTT.

This clonotype was picked up many times. The chain uses TRBV5-1 and TRBJ2-7, with D perhaps TRBD1 (5 bases). The CDR3 is 14 amino acids. Germline V lookup: CDR1 SGHRS, CDR2 YFSETQ. The V gene lost 3 bases and the J gene lost 3 bases, with 13 bases spanning the gap. The CDR3 bases are TGCGCCAGCAGCTCAGGGAATGAGCTCTACGAGCAGTACTTC. Its translation is CASSSGNELYEQYF.

This clonotype was observed a single time. The J gene is TRBJ1-1, the V gene TRBV30, with D tentatively TRBD1 (5 bases). Trimming cost V 7 bases and J 4 bases, with 19 bases left between them. The V gene's germline CDR1 is GTSNPN and CDR2 SVGIG (reference sequence). The CDR3 has 14 amino acids. This CDR3 reads CAYLWGSRSTEAFF. In nucleotides, the CDR3 is TGTGCCTACCTATGGGGCAGCCGGAGCACTGAAGCTTTCTTT.

This clonotype came up a few times. The gene calls are TRBV2 and TRBJ1-5; TRBD1 might be the D (6 bases). This CDR3 contains 15 residues. Trimming took 6 bases from V and 4 from J, leaving 16 bases between them. The germline V gene encodes CDR1 SNHLY and CDR2 FYNNEI. The CDR3, as DNA: TGTGCCAGCAGAGGACAGTTAGCGGGGAATCAGCCCCAGCATTTT. Translated: CASRGQLAGNQPQHF.